This T cell receptor (beta chain) was captured by sequencing in a study of breast tumors, draining lymph nodes, adjacent tissues. TCRdb reanalysed the multiplex PCR reads using MiXCR and keeps one entry per CDR3 protein. The sample shows around 250,000 distinct CDR3 sequences, 34% of them seen only once. In this sample, this clonotype turned up many times. Its antigen is as yet unknown. This CDR3 is 15 amino acids long. CDR1 SGHRS and CDR2 YFSETQ come from the germline V gene. V lost 0 bases and J 0 bases, leaving 4 bases between the germline ends. Study findings and constraints: Tumor repertoires ranked between lymph nodes and nontumor tissue in diversity, with V and J gene preferences. The lymph node origin of tumor T cells was framed as consistent with a hypothesis, not demonstrated. Findings are consistent with lymph node origin and intratumoral expansion of most tumor T cells.

Axillary draining lymph nodes of breast cancer patients supplied the node samples. The V and J genes are TRBV5-1 and TRBJ2-6; D is unclear. This sequence was found in a female donor with breast cancer. Some clones in this sample may be carry-over from other donors' samples. Sequencing input: axillary lymph node tissue. CDR3 amino acids: CASSLAVSGANVLTF. The DNA for the CDR3 is TGCGCCAGCAGCTTGGCAGTCTCTGGGGCCAACGTCCTGACTTTC.